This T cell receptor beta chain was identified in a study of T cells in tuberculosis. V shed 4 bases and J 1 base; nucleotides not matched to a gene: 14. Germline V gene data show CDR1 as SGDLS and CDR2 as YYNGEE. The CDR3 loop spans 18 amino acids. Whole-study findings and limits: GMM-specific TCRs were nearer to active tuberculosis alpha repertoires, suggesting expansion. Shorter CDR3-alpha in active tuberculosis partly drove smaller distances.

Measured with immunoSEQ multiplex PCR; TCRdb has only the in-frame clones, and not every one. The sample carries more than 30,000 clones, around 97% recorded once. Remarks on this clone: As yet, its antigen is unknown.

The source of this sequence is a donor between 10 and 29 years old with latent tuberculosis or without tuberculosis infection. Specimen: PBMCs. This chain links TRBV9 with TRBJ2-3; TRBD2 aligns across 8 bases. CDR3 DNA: TGTGCCAGCAGCACCCTCCGTGGGAGCGGGGGACGCACAGATACGCAGTATTTT. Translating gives CASSTLRGSGGRTDTQYF.